These 28 T cell receptor beta chains came from one sample sequenced in a study of tumor and adjacent non-tumor tissue in lung cancer. The template was RNA from unsorted bulk tissue. TCRbeta libraries were built with three rounds of nested PCR, modified from ARM-PCR. From the multiplex PCR reads, TCRdb called clonotypes with MiXCR, one entry per CDR3 protein. The data show over 85,000 distinct CDR3 sequences, approximately 80% seen once. Sequencing input: lung tumor tissue. The receptors shown here come from a man in his 70s with non-small cell lung cancer.

About this clonotype itself: The junction does not match germline at one end; this may be a read error. The gene calls are TRBV5-6 and TRBJ1-1; D perhaps matches TRBD1 (5 bases). CDR1 is SGHDT and CDR2 is YYEEEE in the germline V gene. The CDR3 covers 17 residues. The CDR3 DNA follows: TGTGCCAGCAACTTCACAGGAACAAGAATAATGAACACTGATGCTTTCTTT. Translation: CASNFTGTRIMNTDAFF. Together with reference TRBV5-6 and TRBJ1-1, the CDR3 gives the full variable domain: DAGVTQSPTHLIKTRGQQVTLRCSPKSGHDTVSWYQQALGQGPQFIFQYYEEEERQRGNFPDRFSGHQFPNYSSELNVNALLLGDSALYLCASNFTGTRIMNTDAFFGQGTRLTVV.

Note on this clonotype: The junction and the germline gene differ at one end; a read error may be behind it. The chain employs TRBV20-1 and TRBJ1-2, with a tentative D call TRBD1 (5 bases). CDR1 and CDR2 from the germline V gene are DFQATT and SNEGSKA (reference sequence). CDR3 length: 13 residues. The DNA for the CDR3 is TGCACTGCTAACTGGGGGGGAGTCTATGGCTACACGTTC. This codes for CTANWGGVYGYTF.

The J gene is TRBJ2-7, the V gene TRBV6-5; tentative D call: TRBD1 (6 bases). Trimming took 10 bases from V and 4 from J, leaving 23 bases between them. This CDR3 has 15 amino acids. Germline CDR1 MNHEY, CDR2 SVGAGI. CDR3 sequence: CANGPTQGKFYEQYF. CDR3 DNA sequence: TGTGCCAACGGCCCCACACAGGGAAAATTTTACGAGCAGTACTTC.

J is TRBJ1-2 and V is TRBV6-5; D not certain. The CDR3 length is 14 residues. The V gene lost 7 bases and the J gene lost 9 bases, with 21 bases spanning the gap. From germline, CDR1 is MNHEY and CDR2 SVGAGI. CDR3 in amino acids: CASIYSPPTESYTF. The CDR3, as DNA: TGTGCCAGCATTTATTCTCCCCCCACGGAAAGCTACACCTTC.

As concerns this clonotype: The junction departs from germline at one end; a sequencing error may be responsible. V is TRBV11-3 and J is TRBJ2-7, with D hard to call. From germline, CDR1 is SGHNT and CDR2 YENEEA. The length of the CDR3 is 14 residues. CDR3 sequence reads: CASSVSAWSYEQDF. The CDR3 bases are TGTGCCAGCAGCGTGTCGGCGTGGTCGTACGAGCAGGACTTC.

A note on this clonotype: As the CDR3 is not closed by the conserved phenylalanine or tryptophan, this likely results from a read error. The V and J genes are TRBV20-1 and TRBJ1-5; TRBD1 is a possible D gene (6 bases). Germline values: CDR1 DFQATT, CDR2 SNEGSKA (reference sequence). CDR3 length equals 14 residues. CDR3 DNA: TGCAGTGCTCAGATACCCGGGGACAATCAGTCCCAGCATTTA. This encodes CSAQIPGDNQSQHL.

As concerns this clonotype: In this CDR3 the conserved last residue, phenylalanine or tryptophan, is missing, so a read error is likely. V and J are TRBV12-3 or TRBV12-4 and TRBJ1-6; 12 positions match TRBD1. The CDR3 is 16 amino acids. The CDR3 reads CVSTSGTGGYNSLLHL. The DNA of the CDR3 is TGTGTCAGCACCTCCGGGACAGGGGGCTATAATTCACTCCTCCACCTT.

Concerning this clonotype itself: This clone may be a read error of a much larger clone one base away. This chain links TRBV24-1 with TRBJ2-5; 10 nucleotides match TRBD2. Germline-derived CDR1 and CDR2 are KGHDR and SFDVKD. The V and J ends lost 5 bases and 5 bases, in that order; junction bases with no gene match: 7. The CDR3 covers 15 residues. The CDR3 DNA reads as TGTGCCACCAGTGGAGAGCGGGGGGGCGTGGAGACCCAGTACTTC. It specifies CATSGERGGVETQYF.

The chain couples TRBV12-3 or TRBV12-4 to TRBJ1-5; no clear D. The CDR3 loop spans 14 amino acids. V gave up 8 bases and J gave up 5 bases, with 16 bases separating them. CDR3 nucleotides: TGTGCCAGCTGTGGACGCAGTGAAGATCAGCCCCAGCATTTT. This encodes CASCGRSEDQPQHF.

This clonotype has just a few counts. This may be a read error: a much more frequent sequence differs by one nucleotide. The gene calls are TRBV12-3 or TRBV12-4 and TRBJ2-5; the D is unclear. The CDR3 loop spans 12 amino acids. The CDR3 sequence is CVSSFLEETQYF. The CDR3 nucleotides are TGTGTCAGCAGTTTTTTAGAAGAGACCCAGTACTTC.

This sequence joins TRBV4-1 and TRBJ2-5; no clear D. The ends were cut back, 8 bases at V and 3 bases at J, with 19 bases in the middle. This CDR3 comprises 15 residues. Germline V gives CDR1 MGHRA, CDR2 YSYEKL. The CDR3 nucleotides read TGCGCCAGCTGTCAAGTATTGACGGTTGAAGAGACCCAGTACTTC. Protein product: CASCQVLTVEETQYF.

The chain joins TRBV12-3 or TRBV12-4 to TRBJ2-7; a possible D gene is TRBD2 (6 bases). V was cut by 2 bases and J by 7 bases, with 18 bases left in between. The CDR3 runs 15 residues. CDR3 region: CASSLKPAGMLEQYF. CDR3 coding DNA: TGTGCCAGCAGTTTAAAGCCTGCGGGGATGTTGGAGCAGTACTTC.

This clonotype was counted many times. The chain links TRBV20-1 to TRBJ1-2, with D unresolved. Germline V gene data show CDR1 as DFQATT and CDR2 as SNEGSKA (reference sequence). The ends were cut back, 3 bases at V and 2 bases at J, with 7 bases in the middle. The CDR3 covers 12 residues. This CDR3 reads CSASFSNYGYTF. CDR3 DNA: TGCAGTGCTAGCTTCTCAAACTATGGCTACACCTTC.

With respect to this clonotype: At one boundary the junction diverges from the germline segment, which might be a read error. The chain carries TRBV5-4 and TRBJ2-5, with D perhaps matching TRBD1 (5 bases). The CDR3 extends over 16 amino acids. Germline loops: CDR1 SGHNT, CDR2 YYREEE (reference sequence). CDR3 region: CSSNLLKGITRETQYF. The CDR3 DNA is TGCTCCAGCAACCTTCTTAAGGGGATAACGAGAGAGACCCAGTACTTC.

This clonotype was detected ten times or more. CDR3 region: CATSDGQVKPHQGQPQHF. CDR3 coding DNA: TGTGCCACCAGTGACGGACAGGTAAAGCCCCACCAAGGGCAGCCCCAGCATTTT. The chain links TRBV24-1 to TRBJ1-5, with 7 bases identical to TRBD1. Germline V gives CDR1 KGHDR, CDR2 SFDVKD. This CDR3 region has 18 residues. V shed 4 bases, J shed 7 bases, and the junction held 18 bases outside the gene matches.

Notes on this clonotype: In this CDR3 the conserved last residue, phenylalanine or tryptophan, is missing, so a read error is likely. This sequence joins TRBV6-2 or TRBV6-3 and TRBJ1-1; D unclear. The CDR3 totals 15 residues. Germline V gives CDR1 MNHEY, CDR2 SVGEGT. V was trimmed by 1 base and J by 1 base, leaving 10 bases between them. Here the CDR3 reads CASSYCAGSNTEAFS. The CDR3 DNA follows: TGTGCCAGCAGTTACTGTGCAGGTTCGAACACTGAAGCTTTCTCT.

In the case of this clonotype: This may be a read error: a much more frequent sequence differs by one nucleotide. The chain combines TRBV5-6 with TRBJ2-2; D possibly corresponds to TRBD1 (6 bases). Germline V gene data show CDR1 as SGHDT and CDR2 as YYEEEE. CDR3 length: 14 residues. V gave up 4 bases and J gave up 2 bases, with 9 bases separating them. CDR3 loop: CASSLGHNTGELFF. CDR3 nucleotide sequence: TGTGCCAGCAGCCTGGGACATAACACCGGGGAGCTGTTTTTT.

The J gene is TRBJ2-1, the V gene TRBV11-3; 7 bases agree with TRBD1. The CDR3 totals 15 residues. Germline-derived CDR1 and CDR2 are SGHNT and YENEEA. With 7 bases clipped from V and 8 bases from J, the junction kept 14 bases outside the gene matches. The CDR3 bases are TGTGCCAGCAACTCCAGATGGGACAGAGACGATGAGCAGTTCTTC. The encoded protein is CASNSRWDRDDEQFF.

As concerns this clonotype: One end of the junction does not line up with germline, which may come from a read error. This rearrangement joins TRBV29-1 to TRBJ2-6; 7 bases line up with TRBD1. This CDR3 comprises 18 residues. CDR1 SQVTM and CDR2 ANQGSEA come from the germline V gene. The CDR3 region is CSVSDRDRVSSGANVVTF. The CDR3 DNA reads as TGCAGCGTTTCCGACCGGGACAGAGTTTCCTCTGGGGCCAACGTCGTGACTTTC.

Comment on this clonotype: A read error may produce the germline difference seen at one junction end. The rearrangement joins TRBV11-2 to TRBJ2-7, with D perhaps matching TRBD2 (5 bases). The CDR3 consists of 13 residues. The germline V gene has CDR1 SGHAT and CDR2 FQNNGV. CDR3 bases: TGTGCCAGCAGCCAATGGACCGAGTGCGGGCAGTATTTC. Its protein is CASSQWTECGQYF.

This clonotype showed up many times. The gene calls are TRBV28 and TRBJ2-7, with TRBD2 matching 11 bases. CDR3 length equals 15 residues. Trimming took 5 bases from V and 6 from J; bases not matched to a gene: 9. CDR1 is MDHEN, CDR2 SYDVKM, per germline. The CDR3 protein is CASSLLAGGPGEQYF. CDR3 nucleotides: TGTGCCAGCAGTCTATTAGCGGGAGGGCCGGGCGAGCAGTACTTC.

CDR3 protein: CASSLSYGEQFF. The CDR3 nucleotides read TGTGCCAGCAGCTTATCCTACGGTGAGCAGTTCTTC. The chain combines TRBV11-3 with TRBJ2-1; D is unclear. The length of the CDR3 is 12 residues. Germline V gene sequence: CDR1 SGHNT, CDR2 YENEEA. Trimming shortened V by 2 bases and J by 9 bases, and 8 bases separated the two germline ends.

As for this clonotype: The germline gene is not matched at one end of the junction; a read error may be the cause. V is TRBV20-1 and J is TRBJ1-1; D is uncertain. This CDR3 contains 14 residues. The germline gives CDR1 DFQATT, CDR2 SNEGSKA (reference sequence). The CDR3 DNA follows: TGCAGCTTCTTGGGTAGTTACATGAACACTGATGCTTTCTTT. Amino acid sequence: CSFLGSYMNTDAFF.

About this clonotype: One end of the junction fails to match germline, which may point to a read error. V gene TRBV13 combines with J gene TRBJ2-7; D remains unclear. The CDR3 runs 13 residues. From germline, CDR1 is PRHDT and CDR2 FYEKMQ (reference sequence). This chain's CDR3 is CASSLGHGHEQYF. The CDR3 nucleotides are TGTGCCAGCAGCCTAGGGCATGGCCACGAGCAGTACTTC.

This chain joins TRBV20-1 and TRBJ2-1; 11 bases fit TRBD2. Germline CDR1 reads DFQATT; CDR2 reads SNEGSKA (reference sequence). The CDR3 length is 15 residues. V was pared by 2 bases and J by 9 bases, with 9 bases of the junction left unmatched. The DNA of the CDR3 is TGCAGTGCTAGATATAGCGGGAGGGCCCTCTGTGAGCAGTTCTTC. The encoded protein is CSARYSGRALCEQFF.

V and J are TRBV29-1 and TRBJ2-2, with a possible D match to TRBD1 (6 bases). The CDR3 has 15 residues. The germline gives CDR1 SQVTM, CDR2 ANQGSEA. CDR3 sequence (DNA): TGCAGTGTCACGGGGACAAGGGGTTCGACCGGGGAGCTGTTTTTT. It yields the protein CSVTGTRGSTGELFF.

Comment on this clonotype: Just one base apart from a much larger clone, this may be a read error. The chain carries TRBV7-9 and TRBJ1-1; 9 bases agree with TRBD1. Germline lookup yields CDR1 SEHNR and CDR2 FQNEAQ (reference sequence). This CDR3 region has 11 residues. The chain's CDR3 is CASSPGDRAYF. The CDR3 DNA sequence: TGTGCCAGCAGCCCCGGGGACAGGGCTTACTTT.

Points on this clonotype: The germline gene is not matched at one end of the junction; a read error may be the cause. The chain carries TRBV29-1 and TRBJ2-2, with D possibly TRBD2 on 6 matching bases. The CDR3 sequence is 14 residues long. Germline loops: CDR1 SQVTM, CDR2 ANQGSEA. The CDR3 sequence: CSSDVAEGSGELFF. The CDR3 nucleotides are TGTAGCTCTGACGTAGCGGAGGGCTCTGGGGAGCTGTTTTTT.